A single sample is the source of the 25 T cell receptor beta chains below, sequenced in a study of blood T cell repertoires in COVID-19. Some clones are missing from TCRdb's copy, which holds only in-frame ones; the method was immunoSEQ multiplex PCR. The sample records about 97,000 clones, around 87% being singletons. The sequenced material came from peripheral blood. These receptors all come from a human donor in a cohort sampled during active COVID-19.

The chain is built from TRBV5-6 and TRBJ2-2, with 8 bases lining up with TRBD1. Looked up from germline, CDR1 is SGHDT and CDR2 is YYEEEE. The junction had 9 bases not matched to a gene; V was cut back by 3 bases and J by 2 bases. CDR3 length: 17 residues. CDR3 amino acids: CASSSPRDRLNTGELFF. In DNA form, the CDR3 reads TGTGCCAGCAGCTCTCCCCGGGACAGGCTTAACACCGGGGAGCTGTTTTTT.

V and J are TRBV3-1 (or the pseudogene TRBV3-2) and TRBJ2-6; D not resolved. This CDR3 spans 15 amino acids. Germline CDR1 LGHDT, CDR2 YNNKEL (reference sequence). Trimming removed 1 base at V and 1 base at J, with 5 bases between. The DNA of the CDR3 is TGTGCCAGCAGCCAAGCGGTATCTGGGGCCAACGTCCTGACTTTC. This encodes CASSQAVSGANVLTF.

CDR3 protein: CASSLRSSGSGELFF. DNA for the CDR3: TGTGCCAGCAGCTTAAGGTCTAGCGGGTCCGGGGAGCTGTTTTTT. This rearrangement joins TRBV7-9 to TRBJ2-2, with 8 bases identical to TRBD2. J lost 6 bases, V lost 2 bases, and 5 bases had no gene match. This CDR3 has 15 amino acids. Germline lookup yields CDR1 SEHNR and CDR2 FQNEAQ (reference sequence).

V is TRBV9 and J is TRBJ2-2; 7 bases agree with TRBD2. Losses at the gene ends were 4 bases for V and 5 bases for J; bases not matched to a gene: 14. The germline V gene encodes CDR1 SGDLS and CDR2 YYNGEE. This CDR3 is 17 amino acids long. As DNA, the CDR3 is TGTGCCAGCAGCCCCACGAGGGCTAGCGGAAGAACCGGGGAGCTGTTTTTT. It codes for CASSPTRASGRTGELFF.

The gene calls are TRBV12-3 or TRBV12-4 and TRBJ2-7, with D maybe TRBD1 (5 bases). Trimming left V 8 bases short and J 2 bases short, with 10 bases between. The CDR3 has 12 residues. The CDR3 DNA follows: TGTGCCAGCGGTCAGGGTCCCTACGAGCAGTACTTC. It codes for CASGQGPYEQYF.

The rearrangement links TRBV7-3 to TRBJ1-2; D is ambiguous. From germline, CDR1 is SGHTA and CDR2 FQGTGA. The V and J ends lost 5 bases and 1 base respectively, with 14 bases between them. The CDR3 extends over 15 amino acids. In DNA form, the CDR3 reads TGTGCCAGCAGCCCCGGATCCGGGGTTAACTATGGCTACACCTTC. This codes for CASSPGSGVNYGYTF.

The gene calls are TRBV7-3 and TRBJ2-5, with 9 bases identical to TRBD2. CDR3 length: 14 residues. Germline trimming cut 5 bases from V and 7 bases from J; bases unmatched to any gene: 8. Germline values: CDR1 SGHTA, CDR2 FQGTGA. The CDR3 protein is CASSDGTSPRTQYF. The CDR3 nucleotides read TGTGCCAGCAGCGACGGGACTAGCCCCCGGACCCAGTACTTC.

The rearrangement joins TRBV5-1 to TRBJ2-3; 8 positions agree with TRBD2. The ends lost 0 bases at V and 6 bases at J; junction bases unmatched: 6. CDR3 size: 15 residues. Germline CDR1 and CDR2: SGHRS and YFSETQ. CDR3 in DNA: TGCGCCAGCAGCTTGGAAGATAGCGGGACCGATACGCAGTATTTT. This translates into CASSLEDSGTDTQYF.

V and J are TRBV11-2 and TRBJ2-1; maybe TRBD2 (6 bases). The CDR3 has 13 amino acids. Trimming left V 5 bases short and J 10 bases short, with 15 bases between. From germline, CDR1 is SGHAT and CDR2 FQNNGV. The CDR3 coding sequence is TGTGCCAGCAGCCTACACCGGGACTTCGAGCAGTTCTTC. Its protein product is CASSLHRDFEQFF.

This clone turned up a few times. This sequence joins TRBV4-1 and TRBJ2-7, with TRBD1 matching over 10 bases. The length of the CDR3 is 15 residues. Germline loops: CDR1 MGHRA, CDR2 YSYEKL. Trimming took 3 bases from V and 5 from J; bases not matched to a gene: 7. CDR3 in amino acids: CASSQAGTGADEQYF. The CDR3 DNA reads TGCGCCAGCAGCCAGGCCGGGACAGGGGCTGACGAGCAGTACTTC.

Comments on this clone: Sequence at one end of the junction differs from germline and may be a read error. V and J are TRBV7-7 and TRBJ2-5; the D gene is possibly TRBD1 (6 bases). This CDR3 has 16 residues. The germline V gene encodes CDR1 SSHAT and CDR2 FNYEAQ (reference sequence). The CDR3 spells CASSLATRGWGETQYF. CDR3 sequence (DNA): TGTGCTAGCAGCTTAGCGACCAGGGGATGGGGAGAGACCCAGTACTTC.

The rearrangement uses TRBV11-1 and TRBJ1-5; D is unclear. V lost 0 bases and J 12 bases, leaving 15 bases between the germline ends. CDR3 length: 14 residues. Germline CDR1 and CDR2: SGHAT and FQDESV (reference sequence). CDR3: CASSLALPSSLQHF. In DNA, the CDR3 is TGTGCCAGCAGCTTAGCCCTTCCTAGTAGTCTCCAGCATTTT. The full variable domain, rest sourced from reference TRBV11-1 and TRBJ1-5, is EAEVAQSPRYKITEKSQAVAFWCDPISGHATLYWYRQILGQGPELLVQFQDESVVDDSQLPKDRFSAERLKGVDSTLKIQPAELGDSAMYLCASSLALPSSLQHFGDGTRLSIL.

This clone has only a few counts. The chain recombines TRBV5-1 with TRBJ1-5, with a weak D call TRBD1 (5 bases). The CDR3 extends over 13 amino acids. In germline, CDR1 is SGHRS, CDR2 YFSETQ. The germline V and J ends were trimmed by 4 bases and 3 bases, with 8 bases remaining between them. CDR3 residues: CASSPDTNQPQHF. CDR3 in DNA: TGCGCCAGCAGCCCGGACACCAATCAGCCCCAGCATTTT.

This clone has more than one count but fewer than ten. The CDR3 nucleotides read TGTGCCAGCAGTTCGCCGACAGGGACCAATTCACCCCTCCACTTT. Protein sequence: CASSSPTGTNSPLHF. The chain carries TRBV28 and TRBJ1-6, with TRBD1 identical over 7 bases. Trimming removed 4 bases from V and 7 bases from J; junction bases left unmatched: 7. CDR1 is MDHEN and CDR2 is SYDVKM in the germline V gene. This CDR3 is 15 amino acids long.

V is TRBV12-5 and J is TRBJ2-7; TRBD1 aligns across 7 bases. The CDR3 runs 13 residues. The trim removed 6 bases at V and 2 bases at J, leaving 4 bases unmatched. Germline V gene lookup returns CDR1 LGHNT and CDR2 FRNRAP. The CDR3 loop reads CASGPGTAYEQYF. In nucleotides, the CDR3 is TGTGCTAGTGGCCCTGGGACAGCCTACGAGCAGTACTTC.

For this clone: Other DNA variants within this sample encode the same CDR3. CDR3 amino acids: CASSRTENYGYTF. In DNA form, the CDR3 reads TGTGCCAGCAGTCGGACAGAGAACTATGGCTACACCTTC. The rearrangement links TRBV6-5 to TRBJ1-2; D may be TRBD1 (6 bases). The CDR3 sequence is 13 residues long. The germline V gene encodes CDR1 MNHEY and CDR2 SVGAGI. The V end lost 5 bases, the J end lost 2 bases, and 9 bases lay between the germline ends.

CDR3 DNA sequence: TGTGCCAGCAGCTCAGGGGATTATGGCTACACCTTC. This codes for CASSSGDYGYTF. The chain joins TRBV7-8 to TRBJ1-2, with D possibly matching TRBD1 (6 bases). Germline V gene sequence: CDR1 SGHVS, CDR2 FQNEAQ. The CDR3 is made up of 12 amino acids. V was trimmed by 4 bases and J by 5 bases, leaving 8 bases between them.

The gene calls are TRBV6-6 and TRBJ2-7, with 13 bases lining up with TRBD2. The V gene's germline CDR1 is MNHNY and CDR2 SVGAGI (reference sequence). With V trimmed by 6 bases and J by 6 bases, 8 bases remained unmatched. The CDR3 totals 15 residues. DNA of the CDR3: TGTGCCAGCAGCCGAGAGGGACTAGCGGGATTCGAGCAGTACTTC. This sequence encodes CASSREGLAGFEQYF.

V is TRBV7-2 and J is TRBJ1-2, with 12 positions matching TRBD1. The CDR3 loop spans 16 amino acids. V was pared by 5 bases and J by 7 bases, with 11 bases of the junction left unmatched. Germline V CDR1 and CDR2: SGHTA, FQGNSA. CDR3: CASSPSGQGALSGYTF. Written as DNA, the CDR3 is TGTGCCAGCAGCCCTTCGGGACAGGGGGCTTTGAGTGGCTACACCTTC. The whole variable domain, filled in from reference TRBV7-2 and TRBJ1-2, reads GAGVSQSPSNKVTEKGKDVELRCDPISGHTALYWYRQSLGQGLEFLIYFQGNSAPDKSGLPSDRFSAERTGGSVSTLTIQRTQQEDSAVYLCASSPSGQGALSGYTFGSGTRLTVV.

This chain links TRBV4-2 with TRBJ2-6, with D perhaps matching TRBD1 (6 bases). V dropped 2 bases and J dropped 0 bases, with 11 bases sitting between them. The germline gives CDR1 LGHNA, CDR2 YNFKEQ. This CDR3 is built from 17 residues. CDR3 coding DNA: TGTGCCAGCAGCCAACAGGGGATGGGCTCTGGGGCCAACGTCCTGACTTTC. Its translation is CASSQQGMGSGANVLTF.

The chain employs TRBV3-1 (or the pseudogene TRBV3-2) and TRBJ2-1, with no clear D. The CDR3 totals 14 residues. V was clipped by 1 base and J by 9 bases, with 13 bases between them. Germline V gene lookup returns CDR1 LGHDT and CDR2 YNNKEL (reference sequence). CDR3 sequence: CASSQVYIHTEQFF. CDR3 bases: TGTGCCAGCAGCCAAGTATACATTCACACTGAGCAGTTCTTC.

The V and J genes are TRBV25-1 and TRBJ2-1; D ambiguous. The V end lost 4 bases, the J end lost 5 bases, and 9 bases lay between the germline ends. The CDR3 spans 13 residues. The germline V gene has CDR1 MGHDK and CDR2 SYGVNS. CDR3 amino acids: CASSGTTNNEQFF. CDR3 in DNA: TGTGCCAGCAGTGGAACTACAAACAATGAGCAGTTCTTC.

V is TRBV29-1 and J is TRBJ2-1; D is perhaps TRBD1 (6 bases). Trimming took off 8 bases at V and 6 bases at J, with 17 bases between the two ends. CDR1 SQVTM and CDR2 ANQGSEA come from the germline V gene. The CDR3 is 13 residues long. The CDR3 DNA reads as TGCAGCTGGGGGCAGGGGATTGGCAATGAGCAGTTCTTC. Amino acids: CSWGQGIGNEQFF.

The CDR3 spells CAISDWLGQFF. CDR3 DNA: TGTGCCATCAGTGACTGGCTTGGGCAGTTCTTC. V and J are TRBV10-3 and TRBJ2-1; no clear D. Trimming removed 3 bases at V and 12 bases at J, with 9 bases between. Germline V gives CDR1 ENHRY, CDR2 SYGVKD. This CDR3 has 11 residues.

The genes are TRBV28 and TRBJ1-2, with unresolved D. The CDR3 spans 13 residues. Germline CDR1 MDHEN, CDR2 SYDVKM. The ends were cut back, 4 bases at V and 8 bases at J, with 14 bases in the middle. This CDR3 reads CASSSLSRRGYTF. DNA for the CDR3: TGTGCCAGCAGTTCCTTGTCCCGGCGGGGCTACACCTTC.